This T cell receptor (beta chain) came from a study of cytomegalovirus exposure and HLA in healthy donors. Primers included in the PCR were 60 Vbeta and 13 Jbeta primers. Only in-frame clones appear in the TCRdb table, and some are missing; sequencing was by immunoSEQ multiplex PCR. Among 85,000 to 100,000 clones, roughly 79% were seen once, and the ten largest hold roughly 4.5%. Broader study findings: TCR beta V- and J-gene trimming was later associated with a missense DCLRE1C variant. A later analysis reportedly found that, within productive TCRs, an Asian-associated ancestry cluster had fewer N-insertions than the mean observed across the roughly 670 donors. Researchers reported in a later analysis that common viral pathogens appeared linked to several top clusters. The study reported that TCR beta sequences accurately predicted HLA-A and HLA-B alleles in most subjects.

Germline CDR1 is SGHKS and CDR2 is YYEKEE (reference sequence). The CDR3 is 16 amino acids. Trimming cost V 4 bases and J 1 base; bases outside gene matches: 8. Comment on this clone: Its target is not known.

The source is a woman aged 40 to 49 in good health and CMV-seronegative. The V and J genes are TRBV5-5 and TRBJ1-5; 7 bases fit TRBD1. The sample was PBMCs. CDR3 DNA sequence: TGTGCCAGCAGCCGAAGTTTGGACAGGAGCAATCAGCCCCAGCATTTT. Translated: CASSRSLDRSNQPQHF.